The T cell receptor beta chain described here comes from a study of T cells in narcolepsy. Regarding the study as a whole: Healthy controls reportedly lacked the autoreactive clonotypes serially found in patients' blood. In some patient and control memory CD4+ samples, autoreactive clones were absent.

Trimming removed 1 base at V and 2 bases at J, with 10 bases between. The CDR3 is made up of 14 amino acids. Germline CDR1 and CDR2: SGHNT and YYREEE (reference sequence). Sequenced by immunoSEQ multiplex PCR; TCRdb stores in-frame clones only, minus some. The repertoire holds about 32,000 clones, with roughly 80% as singletons. A word on this clone: The antigen is unknown.

The sequencing input was memory (CD45RA-) CD4+ T cells from blood. The TCR comes from a human donor in good health. The rearrangement joins TRBV5-4 to TRBJ2-7, with no clear D. Here the CDR3 DNA reads TGTGCCAGCAGCTTGTTAGCTGGAACCTACGAGCAGTACTTC. Translated: CASSLLAGTYEQYF.